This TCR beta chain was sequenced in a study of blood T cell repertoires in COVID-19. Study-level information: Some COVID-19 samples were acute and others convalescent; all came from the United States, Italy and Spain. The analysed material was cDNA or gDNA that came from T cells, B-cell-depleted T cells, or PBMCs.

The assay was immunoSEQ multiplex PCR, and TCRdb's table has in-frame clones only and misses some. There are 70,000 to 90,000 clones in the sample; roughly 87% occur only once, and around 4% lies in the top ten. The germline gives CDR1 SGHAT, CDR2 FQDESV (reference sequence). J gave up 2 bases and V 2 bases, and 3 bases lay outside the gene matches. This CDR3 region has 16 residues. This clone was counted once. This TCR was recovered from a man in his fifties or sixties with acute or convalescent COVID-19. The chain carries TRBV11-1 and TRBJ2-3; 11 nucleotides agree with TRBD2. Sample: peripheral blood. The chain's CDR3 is CASSLTSGGSTDTQYF. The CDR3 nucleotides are TGTGCCAGCAGCTTAACTAGCGGGGGTTCCACAGATACGCAGTATTTT.